These 24 T cell receptor beta chains were all obtained from the same sample, sequenced in a study of low-dose radiotherapy and immunotherapy resistance in tumors. The TCRs were subjected to amplification over around 18 PCR cycles employing a constant-region primer in conjunction with a V-primer adapter. TCRdb reprocessed the reads with MiXCR, giving one entry per CDR3 protein. The sample lists about 52,000 distinct CDR3 sequences; around a third were seen once. Stated time point: after trial treatment. Treatment indicated: LDRT plus nivolumab, ipilimumab, low-dose cyclophosphamide and aspirin (RACIN trial). This sample comprised PBMCs, obtained after low-dose radiotherapy plus immunotherapy. The receptor set was obtained from a male donor with rectosigmoid adenocarcinoma.

This clonotype was counted many times. The rearrangement links TRBV29-1 to TRBJ1-1, with D perhaps matching TRBD1 (5 bases). Germline loops: CDR1 SQVTM, CDR2 ANQGSEA. The CDR3 has 14 residues. Trimming shortened V by 1 base and J by 3 bases, and 12 bases separated the two germline ends. DNA for the CDR3: TGCAGCGTTGAAGGTCGGGGGTTGGACACTGAAGCTTTCTTT. This codes for CSVEGRGLDTEAFF.

Comment on this clonotype: A far larger clone is a single base away, which makes a read error likely. The DNA of the CDR3 is TGCGCCAGCAGCCAAACAGTCGGCAGCTCCTACGAGCAGTTCTTC. Its protein is CASSQTVGSSYEQFF. The chain uses TRBV4-1 and TRBJ2-1; unclear D gene. CDR1 and CDR2 (germline): MGHRA, YSYEKL. V lost 2 bases to trimming and J lost 10 bases, with 18 bases between them. The CDR3 is made up of 15 amino acids.

This clonotype came up many times. The rearrangement links TRBV4-3 to TRBJ2-5; no firm D call. Trimming took 0 bases from V and 5 from J, leaving 10 bases between them. CDR3 size: 14 residues. CDR1 and CDR2 (germline): LGHNA, YSLEER. The CDR3 DNA reads as TGCGCCAGCAGCCAAGATAACTATGGCGAGACCCAGTACTTC. It translates to CASSQDNYGETQYF.

V is TRBV29-1 and J is TRBJ2-1, with D unclear. The V end lost 0 bases, the J end lost 4 bases, and 7 bases lay between the germline ends. The CDR3 sequence is 13 residues long. Germline values: CDR1 SQVTM, CDR2 ANQGSEA. CDR3 sequence (DNA): TGCAGCGTTGAAGATGGTACTTACAATGAGCAGTTCTTC. Its translation: CSVEDGTYNEQFF.

This clonotype was counted many times. This rearrangement joins TRBV5-1 to TRBJ2-1; 10 bases map to TRBD2. The J segment lost 7 bases and the V segment lost 3 bases, leaving 13 bases of the junction unmatched. Germline assignment: CDR1 SGHRS and CDR2 YFSETQ. The CDR3 consists of 17 residues. The DNA of the CDR3 is TGCGCCAGCAGCTCCCGGTCCCTAGCGGGAGTTGGGAATGAGCAGTTCTTC. Translation gives CASSSRSLAGVGNEQFF.

There are many counts of this clonotype. V gene TRBV20-1 combines with J gene TRBJ2-3, with D tentatively TRBD2 (6 bases). The CDR3 covers 12 residues. The germline V gene encodes CDR1 DFQATT and CDR2 SNEGSKA (reference sequence). Trimming took off 3 bases at V and 4 bases at J, with 8 bases between the two ends. Written as DNA, the CDR3 is TGCAGTGCTAGCGGGAGTTCAGATACGCAGTATTTT. Its translation: CSASGSSDTQYF.

Comment on this clonotype: With only one base between it and a far larger clone, this is likely a read error. V gene TRBV26 combines with J gene TRBJ2-1; TRBD2, the table's D call, was not compared with the DNA. TRBV26 is tagged as a pseudogene. The CDR3 loop spans 11 amino acids. The CDR3 nucleotides are TGTACCAGCAGCTGGGCCCGTGAGCAGTTCTTC. Its protein product is CTSSWAREQFF.

This clonotype was observed once. A far larger clone is a single base away, which makes a read error likely. The chain uses TRBV28 and TRBJ2-4; D is ambiguous. This CDR3 contains 13 residues. Germline V lookup: CDR1 MDHEN, CDR2 SYDVKM. Written as DNA, the CDR3 is TGTGCCAGCAGTTCGACATCCAAAAACACTCAGTACTTC. Translated, it gives CASSSTSKNTQYF.

In its sample, this clonotype was seen many times. The rearrangement links TRBV19 to TRBJ2-1; the match to TRBD1 covers 10 bases. The CDR3 is 15 amino acids. Trimming cost V 5 bases and J 16 bases; bases outside gene matches: 17. Germline-derived CDR1 and CDR2 are LNHDA and SQIVND (reference sequence). This chain's CDR3 is CASSPKNAGTGEGFF. CDR3 coding DNA: TGTGCCAGTAGTCCCAAGAACGCCGGGACAGGGGAAGGATTCTTC.

The V call is TRBV29-1, the J call TRBJ2-2; D is tentatively TRBD1 or TRBD2 (6 bases each). CDR1 is SQVTM and CDR2 is ANQGSEA in the germline V gene. The CDR3 is 15 residues long. The V end was cut by 1 base, the J end by 5 bases, with 14 bases between. In nucleotides, the CDR3 is TGCAGCGTTGAAGCTCCCGGGGGCGGAACCGGGGAGCTGTTTTTT. Amino acid sequence: CSVEAPGGGTGELFF.

The chain combines TRBV6-2 or TRBV6-3 with TRBJ2-1; D may match TRBD1 or TRBD2 (5 bases each). Germline values: CDR1 MNHEY, CDR2 SVGEGT. V gave up 8 bases and J gave up 6 bases, with 17 bases separating them. This CDR3 is built from 14 residues. CDR3 DNA: TGTGCCAGCGGTAGGCCGGGGCCTATCAATGAGCAGTTCTTC. It is translated as CASGRPGPINEQFF.

J is TRBJ2-1 and V is TRBV5-1; D call uncertain. Looked up from germline, CDR1 is SGHRS and CDR2 is YFSETQ. Trimming removed 0 bases at V and 0 bases at J, with 10 bases between. The CDR3 consists of 16 residues. CDR3 sequence reads: CASSLAFAASYNEQFF. The DNA of the CDR3 is TGCGCCAGCAGCTTGGCGTTCGCGGCCTCCTACAATGAGCAGTTCTTC.

This clonotype was detected only once. This chain uses TRBV25-1 with TRBJ2-2, with 12 bases that match TRBD2. The germline gives CDR1 MGHDK, CDR2 SYGVNS. The CDR3 is 15 residues long. Losses at the gene ends were 10 bases for V and 7 bases for J; bases not matched to a gene: 10. DNA for the CDR3: TGTGCCACCTCACTAGCGGGAGGCCCGGTCGGGGAGCTGTTTTTT. This translates into CATSLAGGPVGELFF.

The J gene is TRBJ2-7, the V gene TRBV5-8, with D possibly being TRBD2 (7 bases). The CDR3 has 14 amino acids. V was cut by 3 bases and J by 1 base, with 11 bases left in between. CDR1 and CDR2 from the germline V gene are SGHTS and YDEGEE. The CDR3 nucleotides are TGTGCCAGCAGCTCCAGGGGAGGGTCCTACGAGCAGTACTTC. Translated, it gives CASSSRGGSYEQYF. The complete variable domain, with remaining parts taken from reference TRBV5-8 and TRBJ2-7, reads EAGVTQSPTHLIKTRGQQATLRCSPISGHTSVYWYQQALGLGLQFLLWYDEGEERNRGNFPPRFSGRQFPNYSSELNVNALELEDSALYLCASSSRGGSYEQYFGPGTRLTVT.

This sequence joins TRBV5-1 and TRBJ1-2; 9 positions agree with TRBD1. Germline CDR1 SGHRS, CDR2 YFSETQ. The CDR3 runs 14 residues. Trimming removed 5 bases from V and 3 bases from J; junction bases left unmatched: 5. CDR3: CASRPRTGDYGYTF. DNA of the CDR3: TGCGCCAGCAGACCGAGGACAGGGGACTATGGCTACACCTTC. Variable domain in full (rest from reference TRBV5-1 and TRBJ1-2): KAGVTQTPRYLIKTRGQQVTLSCSPISGHRSVSWYQQTPGQGLQFLFEYFSETQRNKGNFPGRFSGRQFSNSRSEMNVSTLELGDSALYLCASRPRTGDYGYTFGSGTRLTVV.

This clonotype was observed at least ten times. The chain combines TRBV4-1 with TRBJ2-7, with 11 bases fitting TRBD1. The V gene end was trimmed by 0 bases and the J gene end by 6 bases; junction bases not matched to a gene: 16. Germline loops: CDR1 MGHRA, CDR2 YSYEKL. The CDR3 loop spans 19 amino acids. As DNA, the CDR3 is TGCGCCAGCAGCCAAGAATCCCTCCGAATCATGGACAGGGGGCGCGAGCAGTACTTC. Residues: CASSQESLRIMDRGREQYF.

This clonotype appeared a single time. This chain links TRBV20-1 with TRBJ2-1, with TRBD1 identical over 9 bases. The CDR3 loop spans 14 amino acids. CDR1 DFQATT and CDR2 SNEGSKA come from the germline V gene (reference sequence). Trimming removed 2 bases from V and 8 bases from J; junction bases left unmatched: 7. CDR3: CSARNPDRGHEQFF. Here the CDR3 DNA reads TGCAGTGCTAGAAATCCGGACAGGGGCCATGAGCAGTTCTTC.

This chain uses TRBV2 with TRBJ2-3, with 8 nucleotides matching TRBD1. The CDR3 has 15 amino acids. With 5 bases clipped from V and 3 bases from J, the junction kept 7 bases outside the gene matches. CDR1 is SNHLY, CDR2 FYNNEI, per germline. CDR3 nucleotide sequence: TGTGCCAGCAGTCGACAGGGGATTCGAACAGATACGCAGTATTTT. This gives the protein CASSRQGIRTDTQYF.

On this clonotype: With only one base between it and a far larger clone, this is likely a read error. CDR3 in amino acids: CASSLGAGSSYNEQYF. CDR3 DNA: TGTGCCAGCAGCTTGGGGGCAGGGTCCTCCTACAATGAGCAGTACTTC. The rearrangement uses TRBV5-4 and TRBJ2-4; tentatively, D is TRBD1 (5 bases). Trimming left V 0 bases short and J 13 bases short, with 23 bases between. This CDR3 has 16 residues. Germline CDR1 and CDR2: SGHNT and YYREEE (reference sequence).

This clonotype came up a few times. This chain connects TRBV25-1 to TRBJ2-7, with 9 bases fitting TRBD1. V gave up 11 bases and J gave up 4 bases; unmatched junction bases: 12. There are 14 residues in the CDR3. Per germline, CDR1 MGHDK and CDR2 SYGVNS. The CDR3 DNA sequence: TGTGCCTCCCGTCGGGGACAGGGAAGATACGAGCAGTACTTC. This gives the protein CASRRGQGRYEQYF.

This clonotype was recorded at least ten times. This chain links TRBV5-1 with TRBJ1-6; D uncertain. Per the germline V gene, CDR1 is SGHRS and CDR2 is YFSETQ. The CDR3 totals 15 residues. Deletions cut 0 bases from V and 7 bases from J, with 11 bases between. Here the CDR3 reads CASSLEGRGNSPLHF. The CDR3 DNA follows: TGCGCCAGCAGCTTGGAGGGAAGAGGGAATTCACCCCTCCACTTT.

This clonotype occurred many times. The chain has TRBV9 and TRBJ2-7; 8 positions agree with TRBD1. With V trimmed by 3 bases and J by 2 bases, 13 bases remained unmatched. Germline V gene data show CDR1 as SGDLS and CDR2 as YYNGEE. The length of the CDR3 is 17 residues. CDR3 sequence reads: CASSAAPVGQGPYEQYF. The CDR3 DNA follows: TGTGCCAGCAGCGCCGCCCCCGTCGGACAGGGCCCCTACGAGCAGTACTTC.

Ten or more counts support this clonotype. The genes are TRBV7-2 and TRBJ1-6; tentatively, D is TRBD1 (5 bases). This CDR3 spans 13 amino acids. Germline V gene lookup returns CDR1 SGHTA and CDR2 FQGNSA. The germline V and J ends were trimmed by 1 base and 13 bases, with 11 bases remaining between them. The CDR3 sequence: CASSLGGGQPLHF. DNA for the CDR3: TGTGCCAGCAGCTTAGGGGGCGGCCAGCCCCTCCACTTT.

The chain recombines TRBV18 with TRBJ1-5; 7 nucleotides align to TRBD1. CDR1 and CDR2 (germline): KGHSH, LQKENI. V lost 6 bases, J lost 8 bases, and 13 bases stayed unmatched. The CDR3 is 15 amino acids. The CDR3 spells CASSLLGGGREPQHF. CDR3 nucleotides: TGTGCCAGCTCGCTCTTGGGAGGGGGCCGGGAGCCCCAGCATTTT.